The subject of this entry is one T cell receptor beta chain. These data originate in a study of blood T cell repertoires in COVID-19. The CDR3 is 15 amino acids. Trimming removed 5 bases from V and 1 base from J; junction bases left unmatched: 5. The germline V gene encodes CDR1 SEHNR and CDR2 FQNEAQ (reference sequence). TCRdb's copy holds only in-frame clones and misses some; the assay was immunoSEQ multiplex PCR. The sample carries 45,000 to 50,000 clones, 88% recorded once. The chain combines TRBV7-9 with TRBJ2-1, with TRBD1 matching 7 bases. The clonotype originates from a middle-aged man with acute or convalescent COVID-19. The sequencing input was peripheral blood. The CDR3 loop is CASSVDRVSYNEQFF. The CDR3 bases are TGTGCCAGCAGCGTAGACAGGGTGTCCTACAATGAGCAGTTCTTC.